The 28 T cell receptor beta chains reported below all come from one sample, sequenced in a study of regulatory T cells in long-lasting Graves disease. With iRepertoire HTBI primers and Arm-PCR of CDR3 regions, TCR beta libraries were built. MiXCR, applied by TCRdb to the multiplex PCR reads, yields one record per CDR3 protein. This table holds 500,000 to 800,000 distinct CDR3 sequences, 30% found once. The time point: persistent/refractory GD, antithyroid drugs over 5 years with positive TRAb. Preparation of the TCR library used RNA extracted from PBMCs. This material consisted of peripheral blood mononuclear cells (PBMCs), taken when the disease was refractory, from a patient treated with antithyroid drugs. The origin of the receptors is a female donor with Graves disease.

V and J are TRBV20-1 and TRBJ1-1; no clear D. The CDR3 is 12 residues long. CDR1 DFQATT and CDR2 SNEGSKA come from the germline V gene (reference sequence). Trimming shortened V by 3 bases and J by 1 base, and 6 bases separated the two germline ends. CDR3 loop: CSASSENTEAFF. CDR3 nucleotide sequence: TGCAGTGCTAGTTCAGAGAACACTGAAGCTTTCTTT.

The V call is TRBV7-3, the J call TRBJ1-1; D unresolved. The ends were cut back, 2 bases at V and 9 bases at J, with 13 bases in the middle. CDR1 SGHTA and CDR2 FQGTGA come from the germline V gene. CDR3 length: 13 amino acids. The CDR3 nucleotides read TGTGCCAGCAGCTTACCCGCCAAGGGCCAAGCTTTCTTT. Encoded protein: CASSLPAKGQAFF.

The V and J genes are TRBV5-1 and TRBJ1-1, with D maybe TRBD1 (5 bases). The V and J ends lost 4 bases and 5 bases respectively, with 15 bases between them. Per germline, CDR1 SGHRS and CDR2 YFSETQ. This CDR3 has 14 amino acids. CDR3 nucleotides: TGCGCCAGCAGCCCACCTTCTGGGGGTACTGAAGCTTTCTTT. Its translation is CASSPPSGGTEAFF.

This clonotype has only a few counts. The genes are TRBV7-2 and TRBJ1-1, with TRBD1 matching over 10 bases. The CDR3 has 15 residues. The V gene end was trimmed by 5 bases and the J gene end by 7 bases; junction bases not matched to a gene: 10. Per germline, CDR1 SGHTA and CDR2 FQGNSA. CDR3 bases: TGTGCCAGCAGCCTATACGGACAGGGGGGGATTGAAGCTTTCTTT. Protein sequence: CASSLYGQGGIEAFF. Variable domain in full (rest from reference TRBV7-2 and TRBJ1-1): GAGVSQSPSNKVTEKGKDVELRCDPISGHTALYWYRQSLGQGLEFLIYFQGNSAPDKSGLPSDRFSAERTGGSVSTLTIQRTQQEDSAVYLCASSLYGQGGIEAFFGQGTRLTVV.

This chain links TRBV28 with TRBJ1-2; D may be TRBD1 (5 bases). Germline V gene lookup returns CDR1 MDHEN and CDR2 SYDVKM. CDR3 length: 14 amino acids. V was clipped by 5 bases and J by 12 bases, with 22 bases between them. CDR3 in amino acids: CASSDNSGTSGNTF. The CDR3 nucleotides are TGTGCCAGCAGTGATAACTCAGGGACGTCAGGGAACACCTTC.

This clonotype was detected a few times. The J gene is TRBJ1-2, the V gene TRBV20-1, with unresolved D. Germline values: CDR1 DFQATT, CDR2 SNEGSKA (reference sequence). The CDR3 extends over 13 amino acids. The CDR3 DNA sequence: TGCAGCGTCTATGCTTTCTCTAGCTATGGCTACACCTTC. It encodes CSVYAFSSYGYTF.

This clonotype was recorded a few times. V usage is TRBV6-2 or TRBV6-3 and J usage is TRBJ1-5, with no clear D. The length of the CDR3 is 14 residues. V lost 7 bases to trimming and J lost 5 bases, with 15 bases between them. Germline CDR1 is MNHEY and CDR2 is SVGEGT. CDR3 nucleotide sequence: TGTGCCAGCAAAGTCCCGGGGTCGGATCAGCCCCAGCATTTT. Translating gives CASKVPGSDQPQHF.

The chain has TRBV7-6 and TRBJ1-1; TRBD1 might be the D (6 bases). Looked up from germline, CDR1 is SGHVS and CDR2 is FNYEAQ. CDR3 length: 16 residues. Trimming took off 2 bases at V and 1 base at J, with 14 bases between the two ends. The CDR3 region has the DNA TGTGCCAGCAGCTTACCCGATGGACAGCCGAACACTGAAGCTTTCTTT. This translates into CASSLPDGQPNTEAFF.

The CDR3: CASSASVAPNTGELFF. The CDR3 nucleotides are TGTGCCAGCAGTGCCAGTGTTGCGCCGAACACCGGGGAGCTGTTTTTT. V usage is TRBV9 and J usage is TRBJ2-2, with unresolved D. CDR3 size: 16 residues. From germline, CDR1 is SGDLS and CDR2 YYNGEE. Between the trimmed V and J ends, which lost 5 bases and 0 bases, there was a span of 14 bases.

About this clonotype: This CDR3 is missing its conserved last phenylalanine or tryptophan, likely due to a read error. The chain combines TRBV11-3 with TRBJ1-1; D remains unclear. Deletions cut 5 bases from V and 4 bases from J, with 11 bases between. The CDR3 spans 13 residues. CDR1 and CDR2 (germline): SGHNT, YENEEA. The CDR3 DNA sequence: TGTGCCAGCAGCATTCAGACCCGCACTGAAGCTTTCTGT. Protein product: CASSIQTRTEAFC.

The chain is built from TRBV28 and TRBJ1-2, with D possibly being TRBD1 (5 bases). The CDR3 has 15 residues. Trimming cost V 6 bases and J 6 bases, with 20 bases left between them. Germline CDR1 and CDR2: MDHEN and SYDVKM. This CDR3 is CASSHRDPGVDGYTF. DNA for the CDR3: TGTGCCAGCAGCCACCGGGACCCGGGGGTGGATGGCTACACCTTC.

The sample holds a few counts of this clonotype. V gene TRBV5-1 combines with J gene TRBJ1-5; a weak D match, TRBD1 (6 bases). The CDR3 extends over 13 amino acids. In germline, CDR1 is SGHRS, CDR2 YFSETQ. The V end lost 0 bases, the J end lost 8 bases, and 9 bases lay between the germline ends. CDR3 loop: CASSLAGVEPQHF. The CDR3, as DNA: TGCGCCAGCAGCTTGGCAGGGGTAGAGCCCCAGCATTTT.

This clonotype occurred a few times. The rearrangement links TRBV11-1 to TRBJ1-2; 8 bases fit TRBD1. The CDR3 length is 16 residues. Losses at the gene ends were 2 bases for V and 5 bases for J; bases not matched to a gene: 10. The germline V gene encodes CDR1 SGHAT and CDR2 FQDESV (reference sequence). Here the CDR3 reads CASSLNGQGVPYGYTF. CDR3 DNA sequence: TGTGCCAGCAGCTTAAACGGACAGGGTGTCCCATATGGCTACACCTTC. Combining the CDR3 with reference TRBV11-1 and TRBJ1-2 gives the whole variable domain EAEVAQSPRYKITEKSQAVAFWCDPISGHATLYWYRQILGQGPELLVQFQDESVVDDSQLPKDRFSAERLKGVDSTLKIQPAELGDSAMYLCASSLNGQGVPYGYTFGSGTRLTVV.

Comment on this clonotype: At one end, the junction sequence differs from germline, possibly due to a read error. This chain joins TRBV19 and TRBJ2-5, with TRBD2 identical over 8 bases. The CDR3 consists of 15 residues. The germline V gene encodes CDR1 LNHDA and CDR2 SQIVND (reference sequence). The chain's CDR3 is CAGSTTGASGETQYF. The CDR3 coding sequence is TGTGCCGGTAGCACTACCGGGGCTAGCGGGGAGACCCAGTACTTC.

This clonotype came up many times. This chain links TRBV6-5 with TRBJ1-2; D may be TRBD1 (6 bases). In germline, CDR1 is MNHEY, CDR2 SVGAGI. This CDR3 has 13 residues. V dropped 0 bases and J dropped 6 bases, with 8 bases sitting between them. The DNA for the CDR3 is TGTGCCAGCAGTTACTCGGGGGCCGATGGCTACACCTTC. Its translation: CASSYSGADGYTF.

The chain joins TRBV29-1 to TRBJ2-5; 9 nucleotides line up with TRBD2. Germline CDR1 and CDR2: SQVTM and ANQGSEA. V was clipped by 6 bases and J by 1 base; unmatched bases: 9. This CDR3 is 15 amino acids long. CDR3: CSVPLAGRSQETQYF. DNA for the CDR3: TGCAGCGTCCCCCTAGCGGGACGCAGCCAAGAGACCCAGTACTTC.

In its sample, this clonotype was seen a few times. The chain carries TRBV19 and TRBJ1-1; weak D call: TRBD1 (6 bases). This CDR3 comprises 15 residues. V shed 3 bases and J shed 1 base, with 12 bases lying between them. CDR1 and CDR2 (germline): LNHDA, SQIVND (reference sequence). This CDR3 reads CASSIEYRANTEAFF. In nucleotides, the CDR3 is TGTGCCAGTAGTATTGAGTACAGGGCGAACACTGAAGCTTTCTTT.

This clonotype was observed a few times. The chain carries TRBV20-1 and TRBJ1-1, with D possibly TRBD1 on 5 matching bases. Germline V CDR1 and CDR2: DFQATT, SNEGSKA (reference sequence). With 0 bases removed from V and 6 bases from J, the gap between germline ends came to 14 bases. The CDR3 is made up of 14 amino acids. The CDR3 DNA follows: TGCAGTGCTAGAGATGGCGAGGGGCGAGCTGAAGCTTTCTTT. As protein: CSARDGEGRAEAFF.

The chain recombines TRBV19 with TRBJ1-2; 7 bases align to TRBD1. This CDR3 contains 12 residues. The J segment lost 4 bases and the V segment lost 7 bases, leaving 3 bases of the junction unmatched. Germline CDR1 is LNHDA and CDR2 is SQIVND (reference sequence). The CDR3 sequence: CASKPGGYGYTF. The CDR3 coding sequence is TGTGCCAGTAAGCCAGGGGGCTATGGCTACACCTTC.

V gene TRBV7-3 combines with J gene TRBJ1-1; D remains ambiguous. The V gene lost 2 bases and the J gene lost 0 bases, with 13 bases spanning the gap. The CDR3 extends over 16 amino acids. Germline loops: CDR1 SGHTA, CDR2 FQGTGA. The CDR3 region is CASSLRPQNMNTEAFF. The CDR3 DNA follows: TGTGCCAGCAGCTTACGACCCCAAAACATGAACACTGAAGCTTTCTTT.

This clonotype was seen a handful of times. The chain has TRBV5-1 and TRBJ1-1; weak D call: TRBD1 (5 bases). The V end lost 0 bases, the J end lost 8 bases, and 14 bases lay between the germline ends. CDR1 and CDR2 (germline): SGHRS, YFSETQ. The CDR3 sequence is 14 residues long. Here the CDR3 DNA reads TGCGCCAGCAGCTTGGTTAGGACACCTGGCGAAGCTTTCTTT. Encoded protein: CASSLVRTPGEAFF.

Note on this clonotype: A much larger clonotype is one base distant, so this may be a read error. Because the CDR3 is missing its conserved closing phenylalanine or tryptophan, this is likely a read error. The chain combines TRBV20-1 with TRBJ1-1; D possibly corresponds to TRBD1 (6 bases). The length of the CDR3 is 13 residues. From germline, CDR1 is DFQATT and CDR2 SNEGSKA (reference sequence). V was shortened by 3 bases and J by 1 base, with 9 bases between the two germline ends. For the CDR3, the DNA is TGCAGTGCTAGGGGGGCGAAGAACACTGAAGCTTTCTCT. Translation: CSARGAKNTEAFS.

The rearrangement joins TRBV18 to TRBJ1-5, with 8 nucleotides matching TRBD1. Trimming cost V 0 bases and J 15 bases; bases outside gene matches: 10. Germline loops: CDR1 KGHSH, CDR2 LQKENI. The CDR3 has 14 amino acids. Here the CDR3 reads CASSPPGPGQAPHF. The CDR3 nucleotides read TGTGCCAGCTCACCACCGGGACCGGGACAGGCGCCGCATTTT.

In its sample, this clonotype was seen a few times. Germline and junction disagree at one end, which may indicate a read error. This chain joins TRBV19 and TRBJ1-1, with no clear D. The CDR3 is made up of 11 amino acids. The V gene's germline CDR1 is LNHDA and CDR2 SQIVND (reference sequence). In nucleotides, the CDR3 is TGTGCCAGTACCATTTCGCCGGACGGGCACTTT. This encodes CASTISPDGHF.

This clonotype showed up just once. This chain joins TRBV6-1 and TRBJ2-6; 7 bases are a match to TRBD2. This CDR3 spans 19 amino acids. Germline-derived CDR1 and CDR2 are MNHNS and SASEGT. V trimming: 5 bases; J trimming: 0 bases; junction bases outside the gene matches: 13. The CDR3 DNA reads as TGTGCCAGCAGTTCTAACGGGGGGTCGAAACTCTCTGGGGCCAACGTCCTGACTTTC. Translation gives CASSSNGGSKLSGANVLTF.

There are many counts of this clonotype. The gene calls are TRBV2 and TRBJ1-1; D gene unclear. From germline, CDR1 is SNHLY and CDR2 FYNNEI. The CDR3 contains 13 residues. Between the trimmed V and J ends, which lost 7 bases and 1 base, there was a span of 10 bases. CDR3 sequence reads: CASKGRTNTEAFF. CDR3 DNA: TGTGCCAGCAAAGGCAGGACGAACACTGAAGCTTTCTTT.

The chain couples TRBV9 to TRBJ2-2, with D possibly being TRBD2 (6 bases). V was shortened by 0 bases and J by 7 bases, with 13 bases between the two germline ends. The CDR3 loop spans 15 amino acids. Germline assignment: CDR1 SGDLS and CDR2 YYNGEE. The CDR3 protein is CASSVARTNFGELFF. The DNA for the CDR3 is TGTGCCAGCAGCGTAGCCCGGACTAATTTCGGGGAGCTGTTTTTT.

The chain couples TRBV5-1 to TRBJ1-3; D is unclear. Trimming left V 5 bases short and J 0 bases short, with 12 bases between. Germline V gene lookup returns CDR1 SGHRS and CDR2 YFSETQ. The CDR3 covers 15 residues. CDR3 coding DNA: TGCGCCAGCAGGAGAGACGGAAACTCTGGAAACACCATATATTTT. It codes for CASRRDGNSGNTIYF.